This T cell receptor beta chain is drawn from a study of CD4 T cells in relation to SARS-CoV-2 and coronaviruses (dated by TCRdb to about 2021). As for the study more broadly: In the ViraFEST assay, PBMCs were grown with antigen for approximately 9 days, and TCR beta CDR3s were then sequenced to identify antigen-specific clonal expansions. Using patient-derived lymphoblastoid cell lines, the shared crossreactive spike epitopes were mapped to their HLA restriction. A different, Illumina-based TCR-beta assay was used to sequence expansion assays from other donors in the study. The study assessed, at the TCR clonotype level, memory CD4+ T cell crossreactivity between SARS-CoV-2 and common cold coronavirus spike proteins. The Adaptive Biotechnologies TCR-sequencing kit was used for samples from three pre-COVID donors and for the naive versus memory experiments, whereas the other data were Illumina-based. An HIV-1 Nef peptide pool or a culture without peptide was used as the negative reference condition.

Receptor libraries were prepared by the immunoSEQ multiplex PCR assay. Per the original workflow: During preprocessing, nonproductive sequences were removed, as were CDR3s that did not start with C, did not end with F or W, or were shorter than 7 amino acids. The MANAFEST web app identified antigen-specific clonotypes based on expansion compared with the reference and other culture wells. To be counted as positive, a clone had to show significant expansion compared with the reference culture, at an FDR below 0.05, in 2 of 3 replicate wells. A further requirement for positive clones was significant expansion compared with all other tandem wells, along with an odds ratio above 5. CDR3 homology was quantified as pairwise Levenshtein distance, calculated with the stringdist R package after three terminal residues were trimmed from each end. This immuneACCESS table, as held by TCRdb, lists in-frame sequences with V and J called but not all clones. Of the missing ones, under half trace to an unresolved V gene in checked studies; the others have no known cause. V and J calls and clone size are as listed in that table; D and trimming were resolved from the DNA. The sample table contains 20,000 or so clones; only one count was recorded for around 80% of them. The ten biggest clones cover around 10% of the sample.

What the study reported, not specific to this receptor: Crossreactivity analysis was centred on spike protein, so crossreactivity against other viral proteins was not assessed. Pre-pandemic and post-infection samples were not both contributed by any donor, so tracing of the source of pre-existing responses was limited. Small numbers of patients and of tested TCRs limited the study. About 65% of donors had memory CD4+ clonotypes that crossrecognized SARS-CoV-2 and at least one common cold coronavirus spike. Crossreactive clones showed significantly weaker SARS-CoV-2-driven expansion than monoreactive clones, consistent with antigenic imprinting.

On this clone itself: No cognate antigen has been identified for it. Within one base of it there is no much larger clone, and no base qualities were kept.

Here V drops 4 bases and J drops 4 bases, and the junction holds 7 bases not matched to any gene. The germline V gene encodes CDR1 SGHRS and CDR2 YFSETQ. Including the terminal cysteine and phenylalanine, the CDR3 comprises 17 residues. Only the CDR3 region is kept as DNA, spanning 51 bases read in frame from base 1. CD4+ T cells from unexposed donors were collected before the COVID-19 pandemic (2011-2018). Following 10 days of culture, the EasySep CD4+ T cell isolation kit was used to isolate CD4+ T cells. As cell number allowed, CD4+ T cells from unexposed donors were tested for reactivity to SARS-CoV-2 S and N and to four common cold coronavirus spike pools. PBMCs were cultured at under 2.5 million per well in IMDM supplemented with around 5% human AB serum and roughly 10 IU/ml IL-2. Half of the culture medium was replaced with fresh IL-2-containing medium on days 3 and 7. Triplicate replicate wells were generally used for each peptide culture condition. Leukapheresis product for the unexposed donors was bought commercially. Ficoll-Paque PLUS gradient centrifugation was used to isolate PBMCs from either whole blood or leukapheresis product. PBMCs were either cryopreserved at -140 degrees C or used fresh in the expansion assay. The QIAamp Micro DNA Kit was used to extract genomic DNA from the CD4+ T cells.

This clonotype was sampled from a human donor in good health. Sample: CD4+ T cells from PBMCs, cultured in vitro. The V and J genes are TRBV5-1 and TRBJ2-1, with 14 central nucleotides matching TRBD2. Read as DNA, the sequence is TGCGCCAGCAGCCCGGGACTAGCGGGGGATCTATACAATGAGCAGTTCTTC. This gives the protein CASSPGLAGDLYNEQFF. Extended through the reference TRBV5-1 and TRBJ2-1 proteins, this CDR3 yields the full variable domain: KAGVTQTPRYLIKTRGQQVTLSCSPISGHRSVSWYQQTPGQGLQFLFEYFSETQRNKGNFPGRFSGRQFSNSRSEMNVSTLELGDSALYLCASSPGLAGDLYNEQFFGPGTRLTVL.